A selection of T cell receptor beta chains follows, all from one sample in a study of CD8 T cells in Susac syndrome. From the immunoSEQ multiplex PCR reads, TCRdb called clonotypes with MiXCR, one entry per CDR3 protein. The profile shows some 240,000 distinct CDR3 sequences, 90% to 97% of them singletons. Sequenced: CD4+ T cells from PBMCs. Receptors were obtained from a human donor with Susac syndrome. Each CDR3 is given with its conserved first and last residue. A D gene is named only where the DNA matches it firmly. Part of the rows lack a size; the others show once, few, many or a class for expanded clones.

>.|TRBV5-1|TRBJ2-7|once
TGCGCCAGCAGCAGGGAATACGAGCAGTACTTC
CASSREYEQYF
>TRBD2|TRBV20-1|TRBJ2-1|.
TGCAGTGCTAGTAAGGTAGGACTAGCGTACAATGAGCAGTTCTTC
CSASKVGLAYNEQFF
>.|TRBV6-2/TRBV6-3|TRBJ2-3|.
TGTGCCAGCGGTCTCGCAGATACGCAGTATTTT
CASGLADTQYF
>TRBD2|TRBV14|TRBJ2-1|.
TGTGCCAGCAGCCAAGGACTAGCGGGAGGCCCCCACTCCTACAATGAGCAGTTCTTC
CASSQGLAGGPHSYNEQFF
>.|TRBV9|TRBJ1-1|.
TGTGCCAGCAGCCCGGCCCCGAACACTGAAGCTTTCTTT
CASSPAPNTEAFF
>.|TRBV18|TRBJ1-1|.
TGTGCCAGCTCACCACAAGGGGAGACTGAAGCTTTCTTT
CASSPQGETEAFF
>TRBD1|TRBV12-3/TRBV12-4|TRBJ1-2|.
TGTGCCAGCAGCCCCCGACAGGGATATGGCTACACCTTC
CASSPRQGYGYTF
>TRBD2|TRBV5-1|TRBJ2-3|.
TGCGCCAGCAGCTTAGCGGGAGCAAACACAGATACGCAGTATTTT
CASSLAGANTDTQYF
>TRBD2|TRBV27|TRBJ2-2|.
TGTGCCAGCAGCAACCGTCTAGTGGGAGGGCACGGGGAGCTGTTTTTT
CASSNRLVGGHGELFF
>.|TRBV12-3/TRBV12-4|TRBJ2-2|.
TGTGCCAGCAGTCTTGGTTTGGGGGGCCGCGGCACCGGGGAGCTGTTTTTT
CASSLGLGGRGTGELFF
>TRBD2|TRBV27|TRBJ2-1|.
TGTGCCACCTCCTTGAGGCTAGCGGGATACGCTGAGCAGTTCTTC
CATSLRLAGYAEQFF
>TRBD1|TRBV29-1|TRBJ2-6|.
TGCAGCGTTGAAGACCCCGGGACAGGGGATAGTTCTGGGGCCAACGTCCTGACTTTC
CSVEDPGTGDSSGANVLTF
>TRBD1|TRBV12-3/TRBV12-4|TRBJ2-4|.
TGTGCCAGCAGTTCCGACAGGGAAGGGAAAAACATTCAGTACTTC
CASSSDREGKNIQYF
>.|TRBV29-1|TRBJ1-1|.
TGCAGCGTGCAACAACTATTGGGCACTGAAGCTTTCTTT
CSVQQLLGTEAFF
>.|TRBV24-1|TRBJ2-1|.
TGTGCCACCAGTGGGGGCTATGCCTACAATGAGCAGTTCTTC
CATSGGYAYNEQFF
>.|TRBV15|TRBJ2-1|once
TGTGCCACCAGCAGAGAACGGATATTCGGAGGGCCCCTCTTC
CATSRERIFGGPLF
>TRBD1|TRBV6-6|TRBJ1-1|.
TGTGCCAGCAGTTTCTTCTCAGGCACAGGGGTTTTTGAAGCTTTCTTT
CASSFFSGTGVFEAFF